Reported below is one TCR beta chain. The data originate from a study of blood T cells in healthy people across ages. A second PCR of about 7 to 11 cycles used a sample-barcoded 5' primer and a J-beta primer mix. TCRdb reprocessed the 5' RACE reads with MiXCR, giving one entry per CDR3 protein. The table shows around 1,900,000 distinct CDR3 sequences, with about two fifths occurring only once. In germline, CDR1 is SGHKS, CDR2 YYEKEE (reference sequence). J lost 0 bases, V lost 4 bases, and 6 bases had no gene match. This CDR3 region has 16 residues. The chain uses TRBV5-5 and TRBJ1-5; 8 nucleotides align to TRBD1. This TCR was recovered from a human donor in good health. Input material: blood. The CDR3: CASSTTGDYSNQPQHF. The CDR3 DNA reads as TGTGCCAGCAGCACGACAGGGGATTATAGCAATCAGCCCCAGCATTTT.